This record concerns one T cell receptor beta chain sequence. The antigen it recognizes is unknown. The CDR3 is cut off 3 residues early in the read; its end comes from the germline J gene. The treatment or condition label corresponds to: autologous CTL019 cells: CD19 CAR with 4-1BB and CD3 zeta domains. TCR zeta and 4-1BB costimulatory signaling domains were incorporated into the CD19 CAR. T cells for CTL019 manufacturing were collected from peripheral blood by leukapheresis. The DNeasy Blood and Tissue Kit was used to extract genomic DNA from pre-infusion T cells, peripheral blood, or sorted post-infusion T cells. The germline V gene encodes CDR1 MNHEY and CDR2 SVGEGT. From the cysteine up to the phenylalanine, the CDR3 has a length of 14 residues. The CDR3 was read in part: 33 bases, with the frame set at base 1. The data belong to a study of TET2 disruption in CD19-targeted CAR T cells (dated by TCRdb to 2016 to 2018). With regard to the full study: The number of samples was determined by the original clinical trial design and by which samples were available, and no additional inclusion criteria were applied. Study-level results and caveats: Conclusions about the patient's CAR T cells rested on extensive analysis of a single subject.

The immunoSEQ assay was used to perform TCR beta chain deep sequencing. From the authors' description of their analysis: Only productive TCR beta rearrangements went into calculating clonotype frequencies. Imported from immuneACCESS, the table was reduced by TCRdb to in-frame sequences with V and J called. These copies leave out some clones; in studies compared against another copy, an unresolved V gene accounts for under half, and the cause of the remainder is not known. V, J and clone size were drawn from that table, and D and trimming were deduced from the DNA. The sample has 25,000 to 30,000 clones on record. 1.5% to 2% of the sample is held by the ten biggest clonotypes.

The TCR was taken from a man between 65 and 85 years old with chronic lymphocytic leukemia. The sequence joins TRBV6-2 or TRBV6-3 to TRBJ1-2; 8 bases in between match TRBD1. Specimen: CD8- CAR+ T cells sorted from cultured blood T cells, collected for CD19 CAR T cell therapy. Per the publication, the cell subset or site label means: CD8-negative CAR-positive T cells from the infusion product. For the CDR3, the sequence is CASSRGTGVYDYTF. The DNA read from the CDR3 is TGTGCCAGCAGTCGCGGGACAGGAGTCTACGAC.